A single sample is the source of the 2 T cell receptor beta chains below, sequenced in a study of blood T cell repertoires in COVID-19. Sequenced by immunoSEQ multiplex PCR; TCRdb stores in-frame clones only, minus some. The table lists around 140,000 clones, 75% to 85% of them singletons, with roughly a tenth in the top ten. Source material: peripheral blood. These receptors were obtained from a man aged 55 to 70 with active or convalescent COVID-19.

As for this clone: One end of the junction is discordant with germline, which a read error may explain. The V and J genes are TRBV27 and TRBJ2-7, with TRBD1 identical over 10 bases. The CDR3 spans 14 residues. The V gene's germline CDR1 is MNHEY and CDR2 SMNVEV (reference sequence). In DNA, the CDR3 is TGTGCCAGCAGTTTATCGTCATGGGACAGGGGCTCCCACTTC. It codes for CASSLSSWDRGSHF.

The J gene is TRBJ1-2, the V gene TRBV14; D gene ambiguous. Germline CDR1 reads SGHDN; CDR2 reads FVKESK. The CDR3 is 14 residues long. The V and J ends lost 3 bases and 3 bases respectively, with 11 bases between them. CDR3 coding DNA: TGTGCCAGCAGCCAGTCCAACCACTACTATGGCTACACCTTC. This translates into CASSQSNHYYGYTF.